A single sample is the source of the 32 T cell receptor beta chains below, sequenced in a study of shared clonotypes between healthy human individuals (dated by TCRdb to between 2020 and 2021). The library was generated by the immunoSEQ multiplex PCR assay. The table was pulled from immuneACCESS by TCRdb, which kept in-frame rearrangements only. Such tables lose some clones; where checked, under half of the loss comes from unresolved V genes, and the rest has no known cause. Present in this sample are hundreds of thousands of clones, approximately 95% of which were seen just once. The ten largest clones represent approximately 0.12% of the sample. CD8 naive samples were obtained by positive selection for CCR7 among CD45RO-negative cells, yielding a CD45RA+CCR7+ population from which TemRA cells were excluded. The specimen was naive CD8+ T cells sorted from blood. The cell subset or site label on this specimen signifies: CD45RA+CCR7+. Receptors were obtained from a woman aged 25-40 years in good health.

This chain uses TRBV5-4 with TRBJ2-5; 9 bases agree with TRBD1. V trimming: 0 bases; J trimming: 12 bases; junction bases outside the gene matches: 12. CDR3 length: 15 amino acids. Germline assignment: CDR1 SGHNT and CDR2 YYREEE (reference sequence). The CDR3 bases are TGTGCCAGCAGCTTGGCCGGGACAGGGTCACGATGGGAGTACTTC. The encoded protein is CASSLAGTGSRWEYF. Complete variable domain (other parts from reference TRBV5-4 and TRBJ2-5): ETGVTQSPTHLIKTRGQQVTLRCSSQSGHNTVSWYQQALGQGPQFIFQYYREEENGRGNFPPRFSGLQFPNYSSELNVNALELDDSALYLCASSLAGTGSRWEYFGPGTRLLVL.

The chain employs TRBV27 and TRBJ2-7; 10 bases fit TRBD2. This CDR3 has 15 amino acids. V shed 7 bases and J 3 bases; nucleotides not matched to a gene: 9. The germline V gene has CDR1 MNHEY and CDR2 SMNVEV (reference sequence). CDR3 sequence reads: CASNPGTSASYEQYF. The CDR3 nucleotides are TGTGCCAGCAACCCCGGGACTAGCGCGAGCTACGAGCAGTACTTC.

This clone came up once. The chain carries TRBV11-2 and TRBJ2-7; a possible D gene is TRBD2 (5 bases). The CDR3 has 13 amino acids. CDR1 and CDR2 (germline): SGHAT, FQNNGV. V dropped 3 bases and J dropped 4 bases, with 10 bases sitting between them. CDR3 bases: TGTGCCAGCAGCTTCTCCGGGAAGTACGAGCAGTACTTC. Translated: CASSFSGKYEQYF.

The CDR3 region has the DNA TGTGCCACCCTCTCTGGGGCCAACGTCCTGACTTTC. It encodes CATLSGANVLTF. The chain carries TRBV19 and TRBJ2-6; D remains unclear. The CDR3 has 12 amino acids. Germline V lookup: CDR1 LNHDA, CDR2 SQIVND (reference sequence). Trimming removed 10 bases from V and 0 bases from J, with 4 bases in between.

This clone appeared a single time. The chain has TRBV6-4 and TRBJ2-1; D uncertain. The CDR3 is 12 residues long. Germline V lookup: CDR1 MRHNA, CDR2 SNTAGT. V was cut by 2 bases and J by 4 bases, with 3 bases left in between. The CDR3 region has the DNA TGTGCCAGCAGTGACCTTTACAATGAGCAGTTCTTC. It codes for CASSDLYNEQFF.

This sequence joins TRBV11-2 and TRBJ2-7; the D is unclear. There are 13 residues in the CDR3. V was trimmed by 5 bases and J by 3 bases, leaving 11 bases between them. Looked up from germline, CDR1 is SGHAT and CDR2 is FQNNGV. Written as DNA, the CDR3 is TGTGCCAGCAGCGCCCCTGAGGACTACGAGCAGTACTTC. Protein sequence: CASSAPEDYEQYF.

A note on this clone: Other DNA sequences in this specimen translate into the identical CDR3. The chain employs TRBV27 and TRBJ1-1; D remains ambiguous. Germline CDR1 is MNHEY and CDR2 is SMNVEV (reference sequence). Trimming pared 3 bases from V and 0 bases from J, leaving 5 bases between. The CDR3 loop spans 13 amino acids. The DNA for the CDR3 is TGTGCCAGCAGTTTCGGATTGAACACTGAAGCTTTCTTT. Its translation: CASSFGLNTEAFF.

This chain joins TRBV7-6 and TRBJ2-5; perhaps D is TRBD1 or TRBD2 (5 bases each). The length of the CDR3 is 17 residues. Germline CDR1 and CDR2: SGHVS and FNYEAQ. Deletions cut 7 bases from V and 1 base from J, with 22 bases between. In nucleotides, the CDR3 is TGTGCCAGCATCGATTTCTGGGGGAAGCAGACCCAAGAGACCCAGTACTTC. Translation gives CASIDFWGKQTQETQYF.

The chain couples TRBV13 to TRBJ2-7; TRBD1 matches 12 bases. CDR1 and CDR2 from the germline V gene are PRHDT and FYEKMQ (reference sequence). The J segment lost 1 base and the V segment lost 4 bases, leaving 5 bases of the junction unmatched. The CDR3 is 16 residues long. CDR3 bases: TGTGCCAGCAGCTATGGGACAGGGGGCATATCCTACGAGCAGTACTTC. Translated, it gives CASSYGTGGISYEQYF.

Only one count was recorded for this clone. This chain joins TRBV6-5 and TRBJ2-3, with a tentative D call TRBD2 (7 bases). The CDR3 is made up of 13 amino acids. CDR1 is MNHEY and CDR2 is SVGAGI in the germline V gene. V shed 2 bases and J shed 8 bases, with 11 bases lying between them. CDR3 sequence reads: CASSYGGASTQYF. The DNA of the CDR3 is TGTGCCAGCAGTTACGGGGGGGCCAGTACGCAGTATTTT.

Only one count was recorded for this clone. A read error may account for a junction end that differs from germline. The V call is TRBV5-4, the J call TRBJ2-2; 7 bases line up with TRBD2. Germline V CDR1 and CDR2: SGHNT, YYREEE (reference sequence). This CDR3 is 16 amino acids long. The CDR3 nucleotides are TGTGCCAGCAGCCTCGAGCAAGGACTAGACCCCGGTCCCCCGATTTTT. Amino acids: CASSLEQGLDPGPPIF.

In the case of this clone: Within the sample, other DNA sequences also encode this same CDR3. This rearrangement joins TRBV27 to TRBJ1-1; a possible D gene is TRBD1 (5 bases). The germline V gene encodes CDR1 MNHEY and CDR2 SMNVEV (reference sequence). Trimming cost V 0 bases and J 4 bases, with 6 bases left between them. The CDR3 length is 13 residues. The CDR3 reads CASSLSGATEAFF. CDR3 sequence (DNA): TGTGCCAGCAGTTTATCAGGGGCCACTGAAGCTTTCTTT.

This chain joins TRBV15 and TRBJ2-5; D ambiguous. The DNA end favors TRBJ2-7, so the J call may be wrong. The CDR3 sequence is 16 residues long. CDR1 LNHNV and CDR2 YYDKDF come from the germline V gene (reference sequence). CDR3 nucleotides: TGTGCCACCAGCAGAGATCCCGAGTCGTTTAAATACGAGCAGTACTTC. Its translation: CATSRDPESFKYEQYF.

This chain uses TRBV27 with TRBJ2-1, with TRBD1 matching over 8 bases. The CDR3 consists of 15 residues. V was pared by 4 bases and J by 1 base, with 3 bases of the junction left unmatched. The V gene's germline CDR1 is MNHEY and CDR2 SMNVEV (reference sequence). The DNA for the CDR3 is TGTGCCAGCAGTTCGTACAGGGGGTCCTACAATGAGCAGTTCTTC. Its translation: CASSSYRGSYNEQFF.

The rearrangement joins TRBV19 to TRBJ2-2; 8 bases are a match to TRBD1. The CDR3 consists of 16 residues. CDR1 and CDR2 from the germline V gene are LNHDA and SQIVND (reference sequence). Germline trimming cut 0 bases from V and 7 bases from J; bases unmatched to any gene: 7. The CDR3 bases are TGTGCCAGTAGTATAGATCGGACAGGGAAAGGCGGGGAGCTGTTTTTT. Its translation: CASSIDRTGKGGELFF.

The rearrangement uses TRBV15 and TRBJ1-2; the match to TRBD1 covers 7 bases. Germline V gene lookup returns CDR1 LNHNV and CDR2 YYDKDF (reference sequence). The CDR3 runs to 15 residues. Unmatched junction bases numbered 11, after V lost 5 bases and J lost 5 bases. CDR3 DNA: TGTGCCACCAGCCTACCCAGGGGGGAACGTTATGGCTACACCTTC. Amino acids: CATSLPRGERYGYTF.

In its sample, this clone was seen once. The V and J genes are TRBV20-1 and TRBJ2-1; no clear D. This CDR3 is built from 11 residues. CDR1 DFQATT and CDR2 SNEGSKA come from the germline V gene (reference sequence). V was shortened by 6 bases and J by 9 bases, with 12 bases between the two germline ends. CDR3 in amino acids: CSADTKLEQFF. CDR3 DNA: TGCAGTGCCGATACCAAACTTGAGCAGTTCTTC.

The chain joins TRBV28 to TRBJ1-3; TRBD1 agrees at 7 bases. Per germline, CDR1 MDHEN and CDR2 SYDVKM. CDR3 length: 11 amino acids. This CDR3 reads CTTGSGNTIYF. DNA for the CDR3: TGTACGACAGGGTCAGGAAACACCATATATTTT.

This clone appeared once. The chain is built from TRBV19 and TRBJ1-1; the match to TRBD1 covers 9 bases. V dropped 7 bases and J dropped 5; count of bases not matched to a gene: 8. From germline, CDR1 is LNHDA and CDR2 SQIVND (reference sequence). The CDR3 is made up of 14 amino acids. The chain's CDR3 is CASTDGQGITEAFF. In DNA, the CDR3 is TGTGCCAGTACCGACGGACAGGGGATAACTGAAGCTTTCTTT.

The V gene is TRBV28, the J gene TRBJ2-1, with D uncertain. Germline V gene data show CDR1 as MDHEN and CDR2 as SYDVKM. V lost 3 bases to trimming and J lost 1 base, with 7 bases between them. The CDR3 contains 14 residues. In DNA form, the CDR3 reads TGTGCCAGCAGTTTCCGGCGATCCTACAATGAGCAGTTCTTC. It specifies CASSFRRSYNEQFF.

The gene calls are TRBV2 and TRBJ2-7; TRBD2 is a possible D gene (5 bases). CDR3 size: 13 residues. V lost 6 bases and J 0 bases, leaving 9 bases between the germline ends. CDR1 SNHLY and CDR2 FYNNEI come from the germline V gene. Here the CDR3 reads CASSPDFSYEQYF. The CDR3 nucleotides are TGTGCCAGCAGCCCGGACTTCTCCTACGAGCAGTACTTC.

The CDR3 region has the DNA TGTGCCAGCAGACCCGGGACAGGGGACCTCCAATTCCCCACGTACGAGCAGTACTTC. Amino acids: CASRPGTGDLQFPTYEQYF. The chain links TRBV28 to TRBJ2-7; 10 nucleotides line up with TRBD1. V lost 6 bases to trimming and J lost 4 bases; unmatched junction nucleotides: 21. This CDR3 has 19 residues. Germline CDR1 is MDHEN and CDR2 is SYDVKM.

This clone was seen once. V and J are TRBV6-5 and TRBJ2-6; D is undetermined. This CDR3 has 14 amino acids. Germline V gene lookup returns CDR1 MNHEY and CDR2 SVGAGI. Trimming cost V 6 bases and J 0 bases, with 6 bases left between them. The CDR3 protein is CASSESSGANVLTF. CDR3 DNA: TGTGCCAGCAGCGAGAGCTCTGGGGCCAACGTCCTGACTTTC.

This chain uses TRBV6-1 with TRBJ1-2; no clear D gene. V dropped 2 bases and J dropped 0 bases, with 13 bases sitting between them. The CDR3 is made up of 16 amino acids. The V gene's germline CDR1 is MNHNS and CDR2 SASEGT. CDR3 DNA sequence: TGTGCCAGCAGTGAATGGGGTCCAGATACTAACTATGGCTACACCTTC. Translation gives CASSEWGPDTNYGYTF.

This clone was counted a single time. This chain uses TRBV6-5 with TRBJ2-5; TRBD2 agrees at 10 bases. Germline V gene data show CDR1 as MNHEY and CDR2 as SVGAGI. V trimming: 3 bases; J trimming: 1 base; junction bases outside the gene matches: 2. This CDR3 is built from 15 residues. The chain's CDR3 is CASSYTSGIQETQYF. The CDR3, as DNA: TGTGCCAGCAGTTATACTAGCGGGATCCAAGAGACCCAGTACTTC.

With respect to this clone: The identical CDR3 is also encoded by other nucleotide sequences in the sample. This chain connects TRBV7-9 to TRBJ1-4; D remains ambiguous. The V end lost 5 bases, the J end lost 6 bases, and 7 bases lay between the germline ends. The CDR3 has 12 residues. Looked up from germline, CDR1 is SEHNR and CDR2 is FQNEAQ (reference sequence). CDR3 in amino acids: CASSLGDEKLFF. The DNA of the CDR3 is TGTGCCAGCAGCCTTGGAGATGAAAAACTGTTTTTT.

This rearrangement joins TRBV4-1 to TRBJ2-2; D gene ambiguous. The CDR3 contains 15 residues. The V end was cut by 1 base, the J end by 2 bases, with 8 bases between. CDR1 and CDR2 (germline): MGHRA, YSYEKL. This chain's CDR3 is CASSQVVGNTGELFF. In nucleotides, the CDR3 is TGCGCCAGCAGCCAAGTCGTAGGAAACACCGGGGAGCTGTTTTTT.

The chain has TRBV29-1 and TRBJ2-5; D call uncertain. Trimming shortened V by 0 bases and J by 1 base, and 12 bases separated the two germline ends. The CDR3 runs to 15 residues. The germline gives CDR1 SQVTM, CDR2 ANQGSEA. CDR3: CSVEDGVWGQETQYF. In DNA, the CDR3 is TGCAGCGTTGAAGATGGGGTTTGGGGCCAAGAGACCCAGTACTTC.

The rearrangement uses TRBV10-3 and TRBJ2-2; D not certain. CDR1 is ENHRY, CDR2 SYGVKD, per germline. Trimming left V 3 bases short and J 2 bases short, with 19 bases between. The CDR3 sequence is 18 residues long. The CDR3 spells CAISDQPDVGRNTGELFF. The DNA of the CDR3 is TGTGCCATCAGTGATCAGCCAGACGTCGGGCGTAACACCGGGGAGCTGTTTTTT.

V is TRBV5-4 and J is TRBJ2-7; D might be TRBD2 (5 bases). The CDR3 is 15 amino acids. V was cut by 3 bases and J by 6 bases, with 19 bases left in between. CDR1 is SGHNT and CDR2 is YYREEE in the germline V gene (reference sequence). CDR3: CASSWELGSEGEQYF. For the CDR3, the DNA is TGTGCCAGCAGCTGGGAGTTGGGGAGTGAGGGCGAGCAGTACTTC.

J is TRBJ2-7 and V is TRBV14; TRBD2 agrees at 7 bases. Trimming took 1 base from V and 3 from J; bases not matched to a gene: 9. Germline values: CDR1 SGHDN, CDR2 FVKESK. This CDR3 is 16 amino acids long. The CDR3 here is CASSQGASAGDYEQYF. DNA for the CDR3: TGTGCCAGCAGCCAAGGGGCAAGCGCGGGAGACTACGAGCAGTACTTC.

J is TRBJ1-4 and V is TRBV5-8; 9 bases match TRBD1. The length of the CDR3 is 16 residues. J lost 6 bases, V lost 4 bases, and 10 bases had no gene match. Germline loops: CDR1 SGHTS, CDR2 YDEGEE. The CDR3 is CASSTDWTGVYEKLFF. CDR3 nucleotide sequence: TGTGCCAGCAGCACCGACTGGACAGGGGTTTATGAAAAACTGTTTTTT.